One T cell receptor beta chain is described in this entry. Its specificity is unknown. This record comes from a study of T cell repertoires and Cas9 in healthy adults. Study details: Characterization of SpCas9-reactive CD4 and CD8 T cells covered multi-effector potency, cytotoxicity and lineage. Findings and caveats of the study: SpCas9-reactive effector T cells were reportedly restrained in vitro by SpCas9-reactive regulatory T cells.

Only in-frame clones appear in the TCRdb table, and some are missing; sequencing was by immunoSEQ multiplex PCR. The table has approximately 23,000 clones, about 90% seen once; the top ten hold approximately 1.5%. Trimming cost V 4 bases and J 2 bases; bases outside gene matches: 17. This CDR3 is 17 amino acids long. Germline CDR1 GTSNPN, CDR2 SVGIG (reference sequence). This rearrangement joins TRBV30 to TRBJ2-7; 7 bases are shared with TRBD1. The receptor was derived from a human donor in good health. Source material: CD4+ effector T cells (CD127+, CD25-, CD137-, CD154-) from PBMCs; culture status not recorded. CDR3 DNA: TGTGCCTGGACCAGTCCCACTTACTATGGACAGGCCTACGAGCAGTACTTC. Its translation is CAWTSPTYYGQAYEQYF.